Presented here are 10 T cell receptor beta chains from one specimen sequenced in a study of cytomegalovirus exposure and HLA in healthy donors. Primers for the PCR totalled 60 Vbeta and 13 Jbeta. TCRdb's table, derived via immunoSEQ multiplex PCR, lists solely in-frame clones and lacks some. The sample shows about 98,000 clones, under 80% of them seen only once. The source material was PBMCs. Source of these receptors: a male donor in good health and CMV-seronegative.

This chain connects TRBV6-1 to TRBJ1-1; the match to TRBD1 covers 8 bases. V was pared by 9 bases and J by 2 bases, with 8 bases of the junction left unmatched. The CDR3 length is 14 residues. Per the germline V gene, CDR1 is MNHNS and CDR2 is SASEGT. The CDR3 nucleotides are TGTGCCAGTGAGTCCGGGACAGGCAACACTGAAGCTTTCTTT. It specifies CASESGTGNTEAFF.

In its sample, this clone was seen once. CDR3: CASSGLQGGVETQYF. CDR3 bases: TGTGCCAGCAGTGGATTACAGGGGGGTGTCGAGACCCAGTACTTC. The chain links TRBV25-1 to TRBJ2-5, with 8 bases matching TRBD1. The V segment lost 4 bases and the J segment 5 bases; nucleotides outside the gene matches: 9. CDR3 length equals 15 residues. The germline gives CDR1 MGHDK, CDR2 SYGVNS.

For the CDR3, the DNA is TGTGCCAGCAGTAGAGGACAAATGAACACCGGGGAGCTGTTTTTT. Protein product: CASSRGQMNTGELFF. The rearrangement joins TRBV28 to TRBJ2-2; D perhaps matches TRBD1 (5 bases). CDR3 length: 15 residues. Between the trimmed V and J ends, which lost 5 bases and 1 base, there was a span of 11 bases. Germline loops: CDR1 MDHEN, CDR2 SYDVKM.

The genes are TRBV5-6 and TRBJ1-2; no clear D gene. Germline CDR1 SGHDT, CDR2 YYEEEE. The V gene lost 4 bases and the J gene lost 2 bases, with 3 bases spanning the gap. This CDR3 contains 11 residues. Written as DNA, the CDR3 is TGTGCCAGCAGCGGCAACTATGGCTACACCTTC. It specifies CASSGNYGYTF.

This clone was detected only a few times. The rearrangement joins TRBV28 to TRBJ2-7; the D gene is possibly TRBD2 (5 bases). The CDR3 length is 16 residues. Germline loops: CDR1 MDHEN, CDR2 SYDVKM. V lost 5 bases and J lost 2, with 19 bases in between. CDR3 coding DNA: TGTGCCAGCAGTCGCCGTGGTGGGAGCTTCCCCTACGAGCAGTACTTC. Encoded protein: CASSRRGGSFPYEQYF.

The chain has TRBV28 and TRBJ2-7; tentatively, D is TRBD2 (6 bases). The CDR3 runs 15 residues. Per germline, CDR1 MDHEN and CDR2 SYDVKM. The ends were cut back, 3 bases at V and 1 base at J, with 13 bases in the middle. CDR3 sequence reads: CASSFSGVRSYEQYF. CDR3 coding DNA: TGTGCCAGCAGTTTTTCGGGGGTACGGTCCTACGAGCAGTACTTC.

The genes are TRBV7-9 and TRBJ1-1; 7 bases align to TRBD1. J gave up 3 bases and V 5 bases, and 21 bases lay outside the gene matches. This CDR3 has 19 residues. Germline V gives CDR1 SEHNR, CDR2 FQNEAQ (reference sequence). CDR3 amino acids: CASSLSRMTGRIRDTEAFF. The CDR3 DNA reads as TGTGCCAGCAGCCTTTCCCGGATGACAGGGAGGATTCGGGACACTGAAGCTTTCTTT.

V is TRBV7-2 and J is TRBJ1-3; the match to TRBD1 covers 7 bases. CDR1 is SGHTA and CDR2 is FQGNSA in the germline V gene. CDR3 length: 17 amino acids. The V gene end was trimmed by 3 bases and the J gene end by 0 bases; junction bases not matched to a gene: 8. The CDR3 sequence is CASSFETGRYSGNTIYF. The CDR3 DNA reads TGTGCCAGCAGCTTCGAGACAGGGCGCTACTCTGGAAACACCATATATTTT.

The chain recombines TRBV9 with TRBJ2-3; 8 bases align to TRBD1. The CDR3 runs to 17 residues. Germline trimming cut 0 bases from V and 1 base from J; bases unmatched to any gene: 7. Germline values: CDR1 SGDLS, CDR2 YYNGEE. Written as DNA, the CDR3 is TGTGCCAGCAGCGTAGGGGGAGGACAGGGCCGCACAGATACGCAGTATTTT. Amino acids: CASSVGGGQGRTDTQYF.

The chain carries TRBV10-3 and TRBJ1-5; 7 bases are a match to TRBD1. The CDR3 loop spans 15 amino acids. Germline values: CDR1 ENHRY, CDR2 SYGVKD. After removal of 6 bases from V and 0 bases from J, the junction contained 5 bases not matched to a gene. The CDR3 protein is CAISLGQASNQPQHF. In nucleotides, the CDR3 is TGTGCCATCAGCCTAGGACAGGCTAGCAATCAGCCCCAGCATTTT.